The rows below give T cell receptor beta chains drawn from one sample of a study of cytomegalovirus exposure and HLA in healthy donors. Here immunoSEQ multiplex PCR was the method, and the copy in TCRdb shows in-frame clones only, minus some. The table lists more than 120,000 clones, about 80% of them singletons. The sample comprised PBMCs. The receptors originated from a woman aged 40 to 49 in good health and CMV-seropositive. The CDR3 runs from the conserved cysteine through the conserved F or W. D genes are given only for firm matches. Clone size, where shown, is once, few, many, or a class for clones that have expanded.

j_call,clone_size,d_call,v_call,cdr3_aa,cdr3_nt
TRBJ2-1,.,TRBD2,TRBV4-2,CASSQGVRTSENNEQFF,TGTGCCAGCAGCCAAGGCGTGCGGACTAGCGAGAACAATGAGCAGTTCTTC
TRBJ2-2,.,TRBD2,TRBV7-9,CASSPGSSGSKAGELFF,TGTGCCAGCAGCCCCGGGTCTAGCGGGAGTAAGGCCGGGGAGCTGTTTTTT
TRBJ2-3,.,.,TRBV19,CATRQSGADTQYF,TGTGCCACCCGACAGTCAGGGGCAGATACGCAGTATTTT
TRBJ1-2,few,TRBD1,TRBV4-1,CASSQGQGIWAGGYTF,TGCGCCAGCAGCCAAGGACAGGGCATTTGGGCCGGGGGCTACACCTTC
TRBJ2-3,.,TRBD1,TRBV6-1,CASSERDRGKDTQYF,TGTGCCAGCAGTGAAAGGGACAGGGGAAAAGATACGCAGTATTTT
TRBJ1-2,.,TRBD1,TRBV2,CASRGQGAYGYTF,TGTGCCAGCAGAGGACAGGGGGCGTACGGCTACACCTTC
TRBJ2-5,.,.,TRBV19,CASSKVGGIQETQYF,TGTGCCAGTAGTAAAGTTGGAGGGATCCAAGAGACCCAGTACTTC
TRBJ2-5,.,.,TRBV29-1,CSGLGQETQYF,TGCAGCGGACTAGGGCAAGAGACCCAGTACTTC
TRBJ1-5,once,.,TRBV5-8,CASSLRTAMNQPQHF,TGTGCCAGCAGCCTCAGGACAGCGATGAATCAGCCCCAGCATTTT
TRBJ2-2,.,.,TRBV11-2,CASSLVFGTGELFF,TGTGCCAGCAGCTTAGTCTTCGGTACCGGGGAGCTGTTTTTT
TRBJ2-7,.,TRBD2,TRBV20-1,CSPAGRNEQYF,TGCAGCCCCGCCGGGAGGAACGAGCAGTACTTC
TRBJ1-5,.,.,TRBV4-1,CASSQATTNNQPQHF,TGCGCCAGCAGCCAAGCGACAACGAACAATCAGCCCCAGCATTTT
TRBJ2-2,.,.,TRBV5-1,CASRSEFTGELFF,TGCGCCAGCAGGTCGGAGTTCACCGGGGAGCTGTTTTTT
TRBJ2-7,.,.,TRBV5-1,CASSLVDSSYEQYF,TGCGCCAGCAGCCTTGTGGACAGTTCCTACGAGCAGTACTTC
TRBJ1-1,.,.,TRBV5-1,CASSLGQDTEAFF,TGCGCCAGCAGCTTGGGACAGGACACTGAAGCTTTCTTT
TRBJ2-7,.,.,TRBV15,CATSGGHNRGSSSYEQYF,TGTGCCACCAGCGGTGGGCATAACCGAGGGTCGAGCTCCTACGAGCAGTACTTC
TRBJ1-2,once,.,TRBV30,CAWSRSPMNYGYTF,TGTGCCTGGAGTAGGAGTCCTATGAACTATGGCTACACCTTC
TRBJ1-5,.,TRBD1,TRBV19,CASSVGTGVDSSNQPQHF,TGTGCCAGTAGTGTCGGGACAGGAGTGGATAGTAGCAATCAGCCCCAGCATTTT
TRBJ2-7,few,.,TRBV6-5,CASSPPTAASYEQYF,TGTGCCAGCAGCCCGCCAACTGCTGCCTCCTACGAGCAGTACTTC
TRBJ2-7,.,TRBD1,TRBV6-1,CASSPDRGLTYEQYF,TGTGCCAGCAGTCCGGACAGGGGGCTGACCTACGAGCAGTACTTC
TRBJ1-2,.,TRBD1,TRBV27,CASRSGTGAVRYGYTF,TGTGCCAGCAGATCCGGGACAGGGGCCGTTAGGTATGGCTACACCTTC
TRBJ2-4,.,TRBD2,TRBV28,CASSLGGRVAKNIQYF,TGTGCCAGCAGTTTGGGTGGGAGGGTAGCCAAAAACATTCAGTACTTC
TRBJ1-2,.,.,TRBV27,CASSPSPNYGYTF,TGTGCCAGCAGCCCGAGTCCGAACTATGGCTACACCTTC
TRBJ1-1,.,TRBD1,TRBV19,CASSFGQGRIFGTEAFF,TGTGCCAGTAGTTTCGGACAGGGGCGCATTTTTGGCACTGAAGCTTTCTTT
TRBJ2-7,.,TRBD2,TRBV29-1,CSVLAGGYEQYF,TGCAGCGTTCTAGCGGGGGGCTACGAGCAGTACTTC
TRBJ1-1,.,.,TRBV2,CASSAGDGTEAFF,TGTGCCAGCAGTGCAGGGGATGGTACTGAAGCTTTCTTT
TRBJ2-3,.,.,TRBV2,CASSEIGISTDTQYF,TGTGCCAGCAGTGAAATCGGGATAAGCACAGATACGCAGTATTTT
TRBJ2-5,.,.,TRBV7-3,CASSLMAGIQETQYF,TGTGCCAGCAGCTTAATGGCAGGGATACAAGAGACCCAGTACTTC
TRBJ2-5,.,TRBD1,TRBV4-1,CASSQARTGLEETQYF,TGCGCCAGCAGCCAAGCCCGGACAGGGTTGGAAGAGACCCAGTACTTC
TRBJ2-1,.,TRBD1,TRBV19,CASSIDPGGAFNEQFF,TGTGCCAGTAGTATAGATCCAGGGGGCGCATTCAATGAGCAGTTCTTC
TRBJ1-1,.,.,TRBV2,CASRLKSAEAFF,TGTGCCAGCAGATTGAAGTCGGCTGAAGCTTTCTTT
TRBJ2-7,.,TRBD2,TRBV28,CASRPGLALRGQYF,TGTGCCAGCAGACCCGGACTAGCCCTACGTGGGCAGTACTTC
TRBJ1-1,.,TRBD1,TRBV11-3,CASSPDRENTEAFF,TGTGCCAGCAGCCCAGACAGGGAGAACACTGAAGCTTTCTTT
TRBJ2-7,.,TRBD1,TRBV11-3,CASSRTGYEQYF,TGTGCCAGCAGCCGGACAGGCTACGAGCAGTACTTC
TRBJ2-2,few,.,TRBV10-2,CASSERDTGELFF,TGCGCCAGCAGTGAGAGAGACACCGGGGAGCTGTTTTTT
TRBJ1-2,.,.,TRBV20-1,CSARRQNGYTF,TGCAGTGCTAGGAGACAGAATGGCTACACCTTC
TRBJ2-5,once,TRBD1,TRBV2,CASSERGQTQYF,TGTGCCAGCAGTGAAAGGGGGCAGACCCAGTACTTC
TRBJ2-2,.,TRBD2,TRBV5-1,CASSSGTSAITGELFF,TGCGCCAGCAGCTCCGGGACTAGCGCGATCACCGGGGAGCTGTTTTTT
TRBJ2-7,few,TRBD2,TRBV30,CAWSGRVASGKFVYEQYF,TGTGCCTGGAGTGGTAGGGTGGCTAGCGGGAAATTCGTCTACGAGCAGTACTTC
TRBJ2-6,.,.,TRBV19,CASSLIASGANVLTF,TGTGCCAGTAGTCTTATAGCGTCTGGGGCCAACGTCCTGACTTTC
TRBJ1-1,.,TRBD1,TRBV5-1,CASSPDRPNTEAFF,TGCGCCAGCAGCCCGGACAGGCCTAACACTGAAGCTTTCTTT
TRBJ1-5,once,TRBD1,TRBV19,CASRDSNQLQHF,TGTGCCAGCCGGGACAGCAATCAGCTCCAGCATTTT
TRBJ2-5,.,.,TRBV5-1,CASSLNPQETQYF,TGCGCCAGCAGCTTGAATCCGCAAGAGACCCAGTACTTC